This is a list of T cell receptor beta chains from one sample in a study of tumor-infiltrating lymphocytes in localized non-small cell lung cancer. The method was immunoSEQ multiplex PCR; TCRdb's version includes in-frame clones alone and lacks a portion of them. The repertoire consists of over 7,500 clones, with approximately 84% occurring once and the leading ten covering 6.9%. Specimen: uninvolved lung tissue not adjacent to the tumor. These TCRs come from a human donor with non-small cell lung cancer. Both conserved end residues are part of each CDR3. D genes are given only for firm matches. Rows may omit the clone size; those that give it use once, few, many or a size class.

cdr3_nt: TGTGCCAGCAGCTCTCAGGGAATTCTTAGTTCACCCCTCCACTTT; cdr3_aa: CASSSQGILSSPLHF; v_call: TRBV7-2; j_call: TRBJ1-6; d_call: NA; clone_size: few
cdr3_nt: TGTGCCAGCAGCTTAGTTAAGGCAGGGAACTATGGCTACACCTTC; cdr3_aa: CASSLVKAGNYGYTF; v_call: TRBV11-2; j_call: TRBJ1-2; d_call: NA; clone_size: NA
cdr3_nt: TGTGCCAGCAGTGAGGAGAGTGAAAAACTGTTTTTT; cdr3_aa: CASSEESEKLFF; v_call: TRBV25-1; j_call: TRBJ1-4; d_call: NA; clone_size: NA
cdr3_nt: TGTGCCAGCACGGTTGCGGCCGGGGGAAATGAGCAGTTCTTC; cdr3_aa: CASTVAAGGNEQFF; v_call: TRBV9; j_call: TRBJ2-1; d_call: NA; clone_size: NA
cdr3_nt: TGTGCCAGCAGTGAAGGGGCAGGGACTAATGAAAAACTGTTTTTT; cdr3_aa: CASSEGAGTNEKLFF; v_call: TRBV6-1; j_call: TRBJ1-4; d_call: NA; clone_size: NA
cdr3_nt: TGTGCCAGCAGTCGACAGATTCAGGAAGGCTATGGCTACACCTTC; cdr3_aa: CASSRQIQEGYGYTF; v_call: TRBV6-6; j_call: TRBJ1-2; d_call: NA; clone_size: NA
cdr3_nt: TGCGCCAGCAGCTTGGATGTCGAGACCCAGTACTTC; cdr3_aa: CASSLDVETQYF; v_call: TRBV5-1; j_call: TRBJ2-5; d_call: NA; clone_size: NA
cdr3_nt: TGTGCCAGCAGCTTGAGGGAGATTATCCCAAACACTGAAGCTTTCTTT; cdr3_aa: CASSLREIIPNTEAFF; v_call: TRBV5-6; j_call: TRBJ1-1; d_call: NA; clone_size: NA
cdr3_nt: TGCAGCGTTTCCCGGGCCGGGGGAGCTTTCTTT; cdr3_aa: CSVSRAGGAFF; v_call: TRBV29-1; j_call: TRBJ1-1; d_call: NA; clone_size: NA
cdr3_nt: TGTGCCAGCCGACGATCGGGGACACAAACTTCCTACGAGCAGTACTTC; cdr3_aa: CASRRSGTQTSYEQYF; v_call: TRBV28; j_call: TRBJ2-7; d_call: NA; clone_size: NA
cdr3_nt: TGTGCCATCAGTGAGTGGTCGGCCACAGATACGCAGTATTTT; cdr3_aa: CAISEWSATDTQYF; v_call: TRBV10-3; j_call: TRBJ2-3; d_call: NA; clone_size: NA
cdr3_nt: TGTGCCAGCAGCTTCTGGGACAGGGGGACTAACTATGGCTACACCTTC; cdr3_aa: CASSFWDRGTNYGYTF; v_call: TRBV5-6; j_call: TRBJ1-2; d_call: TRBD1; clone_size: few
cdr3_nt: TGTGCCAGTACCATGGGGCTAGCGCTAGCCGGGGAGCTGTTTTTT; cdr3_aa: CASTMGLALAGELFF; v_call: TRBV19; j_call: TRBJ2-2; d_call: NA; clone_size: NA
cdr3_nt: TGTGCCAGCAGCCTCATTATGACTAGTCCTCTGATCAATGAGCAGTTCTTC; cdr3_aa: CASSLIMTSPLINEQFF; v_call: TRBV11-2; j_call: TRBJ2-1; d_call: NA; clone_size: NA
cdr3_nt: TGCAGCGTTAACCGGACAGGGTGGCTCTCTGGGGCCAACGTCCTGACTTTC; cdr3_aa: CSVNRTGWLSGANVLTF; v_call: TRBV29-1; j_call: TRBJ2-6; d_call: TRBD1; clone_size: NA
cdr3_nt: TGTGCCTGGAATTTAGCGGGCTCTGAAGCTTTCTTT; cdr3_aa: CAWNLAGSEAFF; v_call: TRBV30; j_call: TRBJ1-1; d_call: NA; clone_size: NA
cdr3_nt: TGTGCCAGCAGCGCAAGCCTAGCGGGAGGTGAGACCCAGTACTTC; cdr3_aa: CASSASLAGGETQYF; v_call: TRBV7-2; j_call: TRBJ2-5; d_call: TRBD2; clone_size: NA
cdr3_nt: TGTGCCAGCAGCTTATGGGGGGCCAAGCCTCAAGCTTTCTTT; cdr3_aa: CASSLWGAKPQAFF; v_call: TRBV11-2; j_call: TRBJ1-1; d_call: NA; clone_size: NA
cdr3_nt: TGTGCCAGCAGCGGAGGGACGGTAAACAATGAGCAGTTCTTC; cdr3_aa: CASSGGTVNNEQFF; v_call: TRBV7-2; j_call: TRBJ2-1; d_call: NA; clone_size: NA
cdr3_nt: TGTGCCAGCAGGGACGATACAGGGATGCAGCCCCAGCATTTT; cdr3_aa: CASRDDTGMQPQHF; v_call: TRBV2; j_call: TRBJ1-5; d_call: NA; clone_size: NA
cdr3_nt: TGTGCCAGCAGTGGGACCAAGGCCGGTACGCAGTATTTT; cdr3_aa: CASSGTKAGTQYF; v_call: TRBV25-1; j_call: TRBJ2-3; d_call: NA; clone_size: NA
cdr3_nt: TGTGCCAGTCGACCCCAGATAAAAACTGGGGGTCAGCCCCAGCATTTT; cdr3_aa: CASRPQIKTGGQPQHF; v_call: TRBV19; j_call: TRBJ1-5; d_call: NA; clone_size: NA
cdr3_nt: TGTGCCAGCAGCTTAGGAGCGGGCGGCTACAATGAGCAGTTCTTC; cdr3_aa: CASSLGAGGYNEQFF; v_call: TRBV11-3; j_call: TRBJ2-1; d_call: NA; clone_size: NA
cdr3_nt: TGTGCCAGCAGTTACGGCAGGGGCCGTGGAAACACCATATATTTT; cdr3_aa: CASSYGRGRGNTIYF; v_call: TRBV6-5; j_call: TRBJ1-3; d_call: NA; clone_size: NA
cdr3_nt: TGTGCCAGCAGCCAAGTCTTAGGGGGAGGAGGCACAGATACGCAGTATTTT; cdr3_aa: CASSQVLGGGGTDTQYF; v_call: TRBV4-2; j_call: TRBJ2-3; d_call: NA; clone_size: few
cdr3_nt: TGTGCCAGCAGGACTAGCGGGGGGGCACTCTACGAGCAGTACTTC; cdr3_aa: CASRTSGGALYEQYF; v_call: TRBV6-1; j_call: TRBJ2-7; d_call: TRBD2; clone_size: NA
cdr3_nt: TGTGCCAGCAGCTTCGGGACGAGCACAGATACGCAGTATTTT; cdr3_aa: CASSFGTSTDTQYF; v_call: TRBV7-2; j_call: TRBJ2-3; d_call: NA; clone_size: few
cdr3_nt: TGCGCCAGCAGCGGGGGGGAAGTGGAGCAGTACTTC; cdr3_aa: CASSGGEVEQYF; v_call: TRBV5-1; j_call: TRBJ2-7; d_call: TRBD2; clone_size: NA
cdr3_nt: TGTGCCAGCAGACCCGAGGGAAACACCATATATTTT; cdr3_aa: CASRPEGNTIYF; v_call: TRBV2; j_call: TRBJ1-3; d_call: NA; clone_size: few
cdr3_nt: TGTGCCAGCAGGATTAGTAATTCACCCCTCCACTTT; cdr3_aa: CASRISNSPLHF; v_call: TRBV28; j_call: TRBJ1-6; d_call: NA; clone_size: NA
cdr3_nt: TGTGCCAGCAGCCGACCGGGACAGGGTATTGTAGAGACCCAGTACTTC; cdr3_aa: CASSRPGQGIVETQYF; v_call: TRBV7-8; j_call: TRBJ2-5; d_call: TRBD1; clone_size: NA
cdr3_nt: TGTGCCTGGTCGGGAGGGTTGGGCACTGAAGCTTTCTTT; cdr3_aa: CAWSGGLGTEAFF; v_call: TRBV30; j_call: TRBJ1-1; d_call: NA; clone_size: NA
cdr3_nt: TGTGCCAGCAGCCGACCGGGACAGGGGGCGCACGAGCAGTACTTC; cdr3_aa: CASSRPGQGAHEQYF; v_call: TRBV28; j_call: TRBJ2-7; d_call: TRBD1; clone_size: NA
cdr3_nt: TGTGCCAGCAGCCGCGGGTTTCAGGGCGAACACGAGCAGTACTTC; cdr3_aa: CASSRGFQGEHEQYF; v_call: TRBV11-2; j_call: TRBJ2-7; d_call: NA; clone_size: NA
cdr3_nt: TGCGCCAGCAACCCGACAGGGAACACTGAAGCTTTCTTT; cdr3_aa: CASNPTGNTEAFF; v_call: TRBV4-1; j_call: TRBJ1-1; d_call: NA; clone_size: NA
cdr3_nt: TGTGCCAGCAGCGGGGACTCTACAGATACGCAGTATTTT; cdr3_aa: CASSGDSTDTQYF; v_call: TRBV5-4; j_call: TRBJ2-3; d_call: NA; clone_size: NA
cdr3_nt: TGTGCCTGGAGTTTACCTGATCAGCCCCAGCATTTT; cdr3_aa: CAWSLPDQPQHF; v_call: TRBV30; j_call: TRBJ1-5; d_call: NA; clone_size: NA
cdr3_nt: TGTGCCAGCAGCTGGAGGATGGGTAGCGGGGAGCTGTTTTTT; cdr3_aa: CASSWRMGSGELFF; v_call: TRBV5-6; j_call: TRBJ2-2; d_call: NA; clone_size: NA
cdr3_nt: TGTGCCAGCAGCCCTTGGACAGGGGGCTACACCTTC; cdr3_aa: CASSPWTGGYTF; v_call: TRBV7-7; j_call: TRBJ1-2; d_call: TRBD1; clone_size: once
cdr3_nt: TGTGCCATCAGTGAGTCTGGTAGAACTAGCGGGATATATCATGCAGATACGCAGTATTTT; cdr3_aa: CAISESGRTSGIYHADTQYF; v_call: TRBV10-3; j_call: TRBJ2-3; d_call: TRBD2; clone_size: NA
cdr3_nt: TGCGCCAGCAGCCAGGGACAGGGGAGAACTGAAGCTTTCTTT; cdr3_aa: CASSQGQGRTEAFF; v_call: TRBV5-1; j_call: TRBJ1-1; d_call: TRBD1; clone_size: NA
cdr3_nt: TGCGCCAGCAGTGAGGCGGGCACAGATACGCAGTATTTT; cdr3_aa: CASSEAGTDTQYF; v_call: TRBV10-1; j_call: TRBJ2-3; d_call: NA; clone_size: NA
cdr3_nt: TGTGCCAGCAGCTTAGAGGCCCCCTACGAGCAGTACTTC; cdr3_aa: CASSLEAPYEQYF; v_call: TRBV7-6; j_call: TRBJ2-7; d_call: NA; clone_size: NA